The 3 T cell receptor beta chains listed next were all sequenced from one sample in a study of T cell responses to AZD1222 COVID-19 vaccine. Method: immunoSEQ multiplex PCR; TCRdb's copy keeps in-frame clones and lacks some. The sample gives roughly 160,000 clones, 75% to 90% of which show up once; around 6.9% is in the top ten. The specimen comprised peripheral blood, sampled on day 0 of AZD1222 vaccination. These receptors were collected from an adult in good health.

The chain links TRBV6-2 or TRBV6-3 to TRBJ1-1; maybe TRBD1 (5 bases). This CDR3 has 18 residues. Trimming stripped 2 bases from V and 0 bases from J, with 19 bases between. In germline, CDR1 is MNHEY, CDR2 SVGEGT. CDR3 sequence reads: CASSYRGWDSSMNTEAFF. CDR3 sequence (DNA): TGTGCCAGCAGTTACAGGGGTTGGGACTCCTCCATGAACACTGAAGCTTTCTTT.

As concerns this clone: The identical CDR3 is also encoded by other nucleotide sequences in the sample. The chain employs TRBV28 and TRBJ1-4; D is unresolved. CDR3 length: 12 amino acids. Trimming took 6 bases from V and 8 from J, leaving 10 bases between them. Germline V gene sequence: CDR1 MDHEN, CDR2 SYDVKM. The CDR3 nucleotides are TGTGCCAGCAGCCTGACTGGGGAAAAACTGTTTTTT. It encodes CASSLTGEKLFF.

The rearrangement links TRBV5-6 to TRBJ2-1; TRBD1 agrees at 8 bases. The V gene's germline CDR1 is SGHDT and CDR2 YYEEEE. After removal of 4 bases from V and 14 bases from J, the junction contained 8 bases not matched to a gene. The CDR3 totals 12 residues. The CDR3 spells CASSTPLQGEFF. In DNA, the CDR3 is TGTGCCAGCAGCACTCCTCTACAGGGGGAGTTCTTC.